The TCR beta chain under discussion was sequenced for a study of cytomegalovirus exposure and HLA in healthy donors. Study-level points and caveats: The study labeled 164 TCR beta chains cytomegalovirus-associated.

Regarding this clone: Its antigen remains unknown.

PCR involved 60 Vbeta and 13 Jbeta primers. Sequencing was performed with immunoSEQ multiplex PCR; in TCRdb, only in-frame clones are kept and a portion is missing. The sample comprises 150,000 or so clones, around 73% of which are singletons, and 1.5% to 2% rests with the top ten. This sequence was found in a woman aged 18-29 years in good health and CMV-seronegative. Specimen: PBMCs.

CDR3 in DNA: TGTGCCAGCAGTAGGGACAGAAGTAATCAGCCCCAGCATTTT. As protein: CASSRDRSNQPQHF. The J gene is TRBJ1-5, the V gene TRBV7-9; 7 bases map to TRBD1. V dropped 6 bases and J dropped 4; count of bases not matched to a gene: 6. The length of the CDR3 is 14 residues. CDR1 and CDR2 (germline): SEHNR, FQNEAQ (reference sequence). Using reference TRBV7-9 and TRBJ1-5 for the parts outside the CDR3, the full variable domain is DTGVSQNPRHKITKRGQNVTFRCDPISEHNRLYWYRQTLGQGPEFLTYFQNEAQLEKSRLLSDRFSAERPKGSFSTLEIQRTEQGDSAMYLCASSRDRSNQPQHFGDGTRLSIL.